This T cell receptor (beta chain) was recorded in a study of identical twins. General study findings and limits: Out-of-frame TCR alpha sharing observed in monozygotic twins exceeded model estimates. Analyses based on zero insertions could be partly confounded by invariant MAIT and iNKT cells. Those out-of-frame alpha sequences shared by twins showed an excess of low generation probability.

This clonotype was seen many times. Antigen unknown. Between the trimmed V and J ends, which lost 3 bases and 2 bases, there was a span of 9 bases. This CDR3 is 14 amino acids long. Carrying unique molecular identifiers, the cDNA also gained a universal primer site through template switching. TCRdb fed the 5' RACE reads into MiXCR, producing one record per CDR3 protein. This sample carries about 890,000 distinct CDR3 sequences, approximately 13% of them seen once, and the ten largest clones take about 1.6%. This sample also belongs to another study, concerning yellow fever vaccine responses in identical twins.

The material sequenced was PBMCs. The chain joins TRBV12-3 or TRBV12-4 to TRBJ2-3; D possibly corresponds to TRBD1 (6 bases). This clonotype originated in a woman between 18 and 29 years old in good health. DNA of the CDR3: TGTGCCAGCAGTTTGGGGGCCAACACAGATACGCAGTATTTT. Translated, it gives CASSLGANTDTQYF.